This TCR beta chain was identified during a study of blood T cell repertoires in COVID-19. In the study overall: Sites in the United States, Italy and Spain provided acute and convalescent COVID-19 samples. PBMCs, B-cell-depleted T cells, or T cells were the source of the cDNA or gDNA that made up the material.

The cohort comprised adults aged 18 to 89 years residing in approximately 25 US areas. In the study's own analysis: Nucleated cell counts were estimated from reference gene primer amplification. Some clones are missing from TCRdb's copy, which holds only in-frame ones; the method was immunoSEQ multiplex PCR. The V and J calls and the clone size are those of that table, but D and trimming were determined from the DNA. The sample includes a few hundred thousand clones, approximately 80% seen only once; the top ten take around 7.4%. The CDR3 has 16 amino acids. Germline V gene lookup returns CDR1 SGDLS and CDR2 YYNGEE. V lost 4 bases, J lost 5 bases, and 3 bases stayed unmatched.

This clonotype was sampled from a woman between 40 and 55 years old with acute COVID-19. The source material was PBMCs or T cells enriched from blood (not recorded which). V and J are TRBV9 and TRBJ2-1; TRBD2 matches 16 bases. CDR3 protein: CASSPGLAGGNNEQFF. The CDR3, as DNA: TGTGCCAGCAGCCCGGGACTAGCGGGAGGGAACAATGAGCAGTTCTTC.